This paragraph reports one T cell receptor (beta chain). Its antigen is still unknown. This sample stems from a study of T cells in Graves' hyperthyroidism and ophthalmopathy. The source material, RNA transcripts, was used to amplify TCR beta CDR3 regions. A first-round RT-PCR of the TCR CDR3 used the HTBI primer set. TCRdb re-called the multiplex PCR reads with MiXCR, one entry per CDR3 protein. The sample lists fewer than 850,000 distinct CDR3 sequences, 17% seen once, with about a sixth in the top ten. The CDR3 is made up of 14 amino acids. Per germline, CDR1 MDHEN and CDR2 SYDVKM. V was trimmed by 2 bases and J by 6 bases, leaving 14 bases between them. Whole-study results and caveats: Most clonotypes expanded in thyroid above 0.001 were likewise present in blood.

This clonotype was obtained from a man aged 50 or older with Graves' hyperthyroidism. Input material: blood. The chain has TRBV28 and TRBJ2-7; D possibly matches TRBD1 or TRBD2 (6 bases each). CDR3 DNA: TGTGCCAGCAGTTTAGAAGGGGGGTGGTCCGAGCAGTACTTC. It codes for CASSLEGGWSEQYF.